The rows below give T cell receptor beta chains drawn from one sample of a study of OX40 agonist ivuxolimab in advanced cancers. Data came from immunoSEQ multiplex PCR; TCRdb stores just in-frame clones and leaves some out. The sample includes tens of thousands of clones, about nine tenths of them seen just once. This specimen consisted of CD4+ or CD8+ T cells sorted from blood, obtained in a trial of the OX40 agonist ivuxolimab. Every receptor here comes from an adult with an advanced solid tumor such as melanoma, head and neck, liver or kidney cancer. Each CDR3 is given with its conserved first and last residue. The order of the fields is V gene, J gene, D gene, clone size, CDR3 protein, CDR3 DNA. The D gene is left open where the match is weak. Size values are once, few and many counts, or a class for expanded clones, and some rows have none.

V gene: TRBV7-2
J gene: TRBJ2-7
D gene: TRBD2
clone size: NA
CDR3 protein: CASSPAGRVEQYF
CDR3 DNA: TGTGCCAGCAGCCCCGCCGGGAGGGTTGAGCAGTACTTC

V gene: TRBV27
J gene: TRBJ1-2
D gene: NA
clone size: NA
CDR3 protein: CASSLTENYGYTF
CDR3 DNA: TGTGCCAGCAGTCTAACAGAAAACTATGGCTACACCTTC

V gene: TRBV25-1
J gene: TRBJ2-2
D gene: TRBD2
clone size: NA
CDR3 protein: CASSDNGRDTGELFF
CDR3 DNA: TGTGCCAGCAGTGATAACGGGAGGGACACCGGGGAGCTGTTTTTT

V gene: TRBV18
J gene: TRBJ2-5
D gene: NA
clone size: NA
CDR3 protein: CASSPLDVQETQYF
CDR3 DNA: TGTGCCAGCTCACCACTAGACGTTCAAGAGACCCAGTACTTC

V gene: TRBV6-1
J gene: TRBJ1-1
D gene: NA
clone size: NA
CDR3 protein: CASSGAPTGLLNTEAFF
CDR3 DNA: TGTGCCAGCAGTGGGGCTCCGACAGGACTATTGAACACTGAAGCTTTCTTT

V gene: TRBV27
J gene: TRBJ2-1
D gene: TRBD2
clone size: NA
CDR3 protein: CASSLVAGGDEQFF
CDR3 DNA: TGTGCCAGCAGTTTAGTTGCGGGAGGGGATGAGCAGTTCTTC

V gene: TRBV27
J gene: TRBJ1-4
D gene: NA
clone size: NA
CDR3 protein: CASTGSFNEKLFF
CDR3 DNA: TGTGCCAGCACAGGCAGTTTTAATGAAAAACTGTTTTTT

V gene: TRBV18
J gene: TRBJ1-1
D gene: NA
clone size: few
CDR3 protein: CASSPLPERSAFF
CDR3 DNA: TGTGCCAGCTCACCACTTCCAGAGCGATCAGCTTTCTTT

V gene: TRBV29-1
J gene: TRBJ2-7
D gene: NA
clone size: NA
CDR3 protein: CSADRPPLSYEQYF
CDR3 DNA: TGCAGCGCAGACAGGCCCCCCCTCTCCTACGAGCAGTACTTC

V gene: TRBV5-4
J gene: TRBJ1-4
D gene: NA
clone size: NA
CDR3 protein: CASSQDYYGPEKLFF
CDR3 DNA: TGTGCCAGCAGCCAAGATTATTATGGCCCTGAAAAACTGTTTTTT

V gene: TRBV5-1
J gene: TRBJ2-3
D gene: NA
clone size: once
CDR3 protein: CASSPTTGADTQYF
CDR3 DNA: TGCGCCAGCAGCCCAACGACAGGAGCCGATACGCAGTATTTT

V gene: TRBV15
J gene: TRBJ2-7
D gene: TRBD2
clone size: NA
CDR3 protein: CATSRELAGGWEQYF
CDR3 DNA: TGTGCCACCAGCAGAGAACTAGCGGGCGGCTGGGAGCAGTACTTC

V gene: TRBV15
J gene: TRBJ1-1
D gene: NA
clone size: NA
CDR3 protein: CATYSRERSTEAFF
CDR3 DNA: TGTGCCACCTACTCCAGGGAGAGGTCCACTGAAGCTTTCTTT

V gene: TRBV28
J gene: TRBJ2-7
D gene: NA
clone size: NA
CDR3 protein: CASTIRGYEQYF
CDR3 DNA: TGTGCCAGCACGATAAGGGGCTACGAGCAGTACTTC

V gene: TRBV29-1
J gene: TRBJ2-7
D gene: TRBD1
clone size: once
CDR3 protein: CSAGRQGAYEQYF
CDR3 DNA: TGCAGCGCCGGCAGACAGGGGGCCTACGAGCAGTACTTC

V gene: TRBV28
J gene: TRBJ2-1
D gene: TRBD2
clone size: NA
CDR3 protein: CASSPVTSGPYNEQFF
CDR3 DNA: TGTGCCAGCAGTCCTGTGACTAGCGGGCCCTACAATGAGCAGTTCTTC

V gene: TRBV28
J gene: TRBJ2-5
D gene: NA
clone size: once
CDR3 protein: CASFREQETQYF
CDR3 DNA: TGTGCCAGTTTCCGGGAACAAGAGACCCAGTACTTC

V gene: TRBV7-2
J gene: TRBJ2-1
D gene: NA
clone size: many
CDR3 protein: CASSLGATDSYNEQFF
CDR3 DNA: TGTGCCAGCAGCTTAGGAGCGACAGACTCCTACAATGAGCAGTTCTTC

V gene: TRBV27
J gene: TRBJ2-7
D gene: NA
clone size: NA
CDR3 protein: CASSYRQGGLEQYF
CDR3 DNA: TGTGCCAGCAGTTACCGCCAGGGTGGGCTCGAGCAGTACTTC

V gene: TRBV7-9
J gene: TRBJ1-1
D gene: NA
clone size: NA
CDR3 protein: CASSLSQGSAEAFF
CDR3 DNA: TGTGCCAGCAGCTTATCCCAGGGGAGCGCTGAAGCTTTCTTT

V gene: TRBV2
J gene: TRBJ1-5
D gene: NA
clone size: NA
CDR3 protein: CASSESTGPQHF
CDR3 DNA: TGTGCCAGCAGTGAATCGACAGGTCCCCAGCATTTT

V gene: TRBV6-5
J gene: TRBJ1-6
D gene: NA
clone size: NA
CDR3 protein: CASSYPDSPLHF
CDR3 DNA: TGTGCCAGCAGTTACCCGGATTCACCCCTCCACTTT